This is a list of T cell receptor beta chains from one sample in a study of shared clonotypes between healthy human individuals. Method: immunoSEQ multiplex PCR; TCRdb's copy keeps in-frame clones and lacks some. The repertoire consists of a few hundred thousand clones, with over 60% occurring once and the leading ten covering around 10%. Sequencing was carried out using memory CD4+ T cells sorted from blood. Receptor source: a man younger than 40 in good health. CDR3s leave out the opening cysteine and the closing phenylalanine or tryptophan.

V	J	CDR3
TRBV5-1	TRBJ1-4	ASSLTGTGIESDEKLF
TRBV5-1	TRBJ2-1	ASSLISRRDNEQF
TRBV12-2	TRBJ2-7	ASRLSWGAVYEQY
TRBV7-2	TRBJ2-2	ASQIHRGGAGELF
TRBV7-3	TRBJ2-7	ASSLVGTRNGEQY
TRBV28	TRBJ1-2	ASSSTIYYT
TRBV5-1	TRBJ1-1	ASSSSLRTAQNTEAF
TRBV18	TRBJ2-7	ASSPLPGPKSSYEQY
TRBV19	TRBJ2-7	ASSQRDLGYEQY
TRBV2	TRBJ2-1	ASSLNTYNEQF
TRBV7-2	TRBJ2-5	ASSLRMGETQY
TRBV28	TRBJ2-1	ASSTVGRWYNEQF
TRBV5-1	TRBJ2-1	ASSLGGRYNEQF
TRBV28	TRBJ1-3	ASSVRTVSGNTIY
TRBV10-2	TRBJ2-7	ASSESRASSEQY
TRBV6-1	TRBJ1-2	ASSEEGPPYGYT